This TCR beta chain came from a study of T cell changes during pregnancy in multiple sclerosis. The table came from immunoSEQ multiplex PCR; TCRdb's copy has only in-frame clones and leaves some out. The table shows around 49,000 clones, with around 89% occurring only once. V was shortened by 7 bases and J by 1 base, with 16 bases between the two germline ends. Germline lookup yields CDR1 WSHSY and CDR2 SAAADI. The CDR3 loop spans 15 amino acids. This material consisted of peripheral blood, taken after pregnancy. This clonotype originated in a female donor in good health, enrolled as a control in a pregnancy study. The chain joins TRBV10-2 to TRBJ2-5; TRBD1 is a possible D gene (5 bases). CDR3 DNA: TGCGCCAGCATGGCCGTGACAGAACTCCAAGAGACCCAGTACTTC. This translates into CASMAVTELQETQYF.